The clone carrying this T cell receptor beta chain was detected only a few times. The sample is drawn from a study of regulatory T cells in long-lasting Graves disease. Time point: persistent/refractory GD, antithyroid drugs over 5 years with positive TRAb. The authors made the TCR library using RNA they extracted from PBMCs. CDR3-region Arm-PCR and iRepertoire HTBI primers produced the TCR beta libraries. Each CDR3 protein gets one entry after TCRdb re-called the multiplex PCR reads with MiXCR. Of about 660,000 distinct CDR3 sequences in the sample, roughly 30% were seen once. Sequencing used peripheral blood mononuclear cells (PBMCs), obtained when the disease was refractory, from a patient treated with antithyroid drugs. The source is a female donor with Graves disease.

The CDR3 loop is CASSYSSGANNSPLHF. Here the CDR3 DNA reads TGTGCCAGCAGTTACTCCTCGGGGGCGAATAATTCACCCCTCCACTTT. The genes are TRBV6-2 or TRBV6-3 and TRBJ1-6, with D tentatively TRBD1 (6 bases). The CDR3 runs 16 residues. Trimming left V 0 bases short and J 5 bases short, with 11 bases between. Germline V lookup: CDR1 MNHEY, CDR2 SVGEGT.